This T cell receptor beta chain was observed in a study of blood T cell repertoires in COVID-19. Across the whole study: Collection of acute and convalescent COVID-19 samples took place in the United States, Italy and Spain.

Participant age was roughly 18 to 95 years, and participants resided in about two dozen US areas. Participants' own reports of clinical history determined their cohort assignment. Original processing notes: Estimated nucleated cell counts came from reference gene primer amplification. Clones were read by immunoSEQ multiplex PCR, and TCRdb kept only the in-frame ones, dropping some. That table is the source of V, J and clone size, and D and trimming were worked out from the DNA. Seen here are 250,000 or so clones, roughly 81% observed once, and the top ten hold 6.6%. J gave up 1 base and V 2 bases, and 6 bases lay outside the gene matches. Germline CDR1 MDHEN, CDR2 SYDVKM. This CDR3 has 17 amino acids.

The source is a woman aged 45-60 years who had been exposed to COVID-19. Sequences were obtained from PBMCs or T cells enriched from blood (not recorded which). This rearrangement joins TRBV28 to TRBJ1-1; 11 bases fit TRBD1. The DNA of the CDR3 is TGTGCCAGCAGTTTAGGGGGACAGGGGGATTCGAACACTGAAGCTTTCTTT. Translating it yields CASSLGGQGDSNTEAFF.